Sequencing of this T cell receptor (beta chain) was carried out in a study of blood T cells in healthy people across ages. Next came a second PCR, run for about 7 to 12 cycles, which used a sample-barcoded 5' primer along with a J-beta primer mix. TCRdb processed the 5' RACE reads anew with MiXCR; each CDR3 protein has one entry. The sample shows about 810,000 distinct CDR3 sequences, about 37% of them seen only once. The V gene lost 5 bases and the J gene lost 8 bases, with 9 bases spanning the gap. CDR1 SEHNR and CDR2 FQNEAQ come from the germline V gene (reference sequence). There are 11 residues in the CDR3. This clonotype appeared a few times.

Material for sequencing was blood. The receptor's source is a man younger than 35 in good health. The J gene is TRBJ1-1, the V gene TRBV7-9; no clear D. CDR3 region: CASSQEVEAFF. CDR3 coding DNA: TGTGCCAGCAGCCAAGAGGTCGAAGCTTTCTTT.